The 28 T cell receptor beta chains given below trace back to one sample, sequenced in a study of T cell responses to AZD1222 COVID-19 vaccine. Assay: immunoSEQ multiplex PCR; the TCRdb copy retains only in-frame clones and omits some. The top ten clones hold roughly 4.3% of a sample with around 94,000 clones, 85% of them seen once. This sample comprised peripheral blood, obtained 28 days after the second AZD1222 dose. The receptor source for this set is an adult who received the AZD1222 COVID-19 vaccine.

The rearrangement uses TRBV12-3 or TRBV12-4 and TRBJ1-5; D is possibly TRBD1 (5 bases). Trimming pared 5 bases from V and 7 bases from J, leaving 9 bases between. The CDR3 is made up of 12 amino acids. The CDR3 coding sequence is TGTGCCAGCAGTCCGGGGGAACAGCCCCAGCATTTT. As protein: CASSPGEQPQHF.

This clone appeared a few times. The chain is built from TRBV5-1 and TRBJ2-5, with D unresolved. Germline CDR1 and CDR2: SGHRS and YFSETQ. The V and J ends lost 2 bases and 3 bases respectively, with 8 bases between them. This CDR3 is built from 13 residues. The CDR3 bases are TGCGCCAGCAGCTTAGTGGGAAAAGAGACCCAGTACTTC. This sequence encodes CASSLVGKETQYF.

V and J are TRBV6-2 or TRBV6-3 and TRBJ1-1; D is possibly TRBD1 (5 bases). The CDR3 totals 14 residues. Trimming left V 2 bases short and J 1 base short, with 8 bases between. Germline CDR1 is MNHEY and CDR2 is SVGEGT. The CDR3 sequence is CASSYRGGNTEAFF. DNA of the CDR3: TGTGCCAGCAGTTACCGTGGGGGGAACACTGAAGCTTTCTTT.

The chain is built from TRBV3-1 (or the pseudogene TRBV3-2) and TRBJ1-1; D call uncertain. The V end was cut by 0 bases, the J end by 11 bases, with 10 bases between. The CDR3 length is 12 residues. Per the germline V gene, CDR1 is LGHDT and CDR2 is YNNKEL (reference sequence). Written as DNA, the CDR3 is TGTGCCAGCAGCCAAGATGAGTTGAGGGCTTTCTTT. Translating gives CASSQDELRAFF.

The CDR3 protein is CASSQQLNSPLHF. CDR3 in DNA: TGTGCCAGCAGCCAACAGCTTAATTCACCCCTCCACTTT. The J gene is TRBJ1-6, the V gene TRBV14; D gene unclear. The CDR3 sequence is 13 residues long. Germline V gives CDR1 SGHDN, CDR2 FVKESK. The V and J ends lost 2 bases and 6 bases respectively, with 5 bases between them.

The chain recombines TRBV5-6 with TRBJ2-7; D is ambiguous. V dropped 0 bases and J dropped 3 bases, with 4 bases sitting between them. Germline CDR1 SGHDT, CDR2 YYEEEE. The CDR3 has 12 residues. CDR3 sequence (DNA): TGTGCCAGCAGCTTGGAGGGCTACGAGCAGTACTTC. Translating it yields CASSLEGYEQYF.

The V call is TRBV9, the J call TRBJ1-1, with TRBD1 identical over 9 bases. Germline CDR1 reads SGDLS; CDR2 reads YYNGEE. The V segment lost 3 bases and the J segment 3 bases; nucleotides outside the gene matches: 6. CDR3 length equals 15 residues. The CDR3 coding sequence is TGTGCCAGCAGCGCGACAGGGGGAGAGGACACTGAAGCTTTCTTT. It codes for CASSATGGEDTEAFF.

V is TRBV7-3 and J is TRBJ1-1; 8 nucleotides align to TRBD1. The CDR3 runs to 13 residues. Germline V CDR1 and CDR2: SGHTA, FQGTGA. The junction had 6 bases not matched to a gene; V was cut back by 5 bases and J by 7 bases. The CDR3 nucleotides are TGTGCCAGCAGCCCCGGGACAGGCATTGAAGCTTTCTTT. Protein product: CASSPGTGIEAFF. The complete variable domain, with remaining parts taken from reference TRBV7-3 and TRBJ1-1, reads GAGVSQTPSNKVTEKGKYVELRCDPISGHTALYWYRQSLGQGPEFLIYFQGTGAADDSGLPNDRFFAVRPEGSVSTLKIQRTERGDSAVYLCASSPGTGIEAFFGQGTRLTVV.

V and J are TRBV10-3 and TRBJ2-2, with 14 bases matching TRBD2. The junction had 2 bases not matched to a gene; V was cut back by 7 bases and J by 1 base. Germline V gene data show CDR1 as ENHRY and CDR2 as SYGVKD. This CDR3 has 16 residues. CDR3 in DNA: TGTGCCATCAATGGACTAGCGGGGGGGAACACCGGGGAGCTGTTTTTT. Translating it yields CAINGLAGGNTGELFF.

This rearrangement joins TRBV19 to TRBJ1-1; possible D gene TRBD1, 5 bases. Deletions cut 6 bases from V and 0 bases from J, with 11 bases between. The CDR3 is 14 residues long. Germline values: CDR1 LNHDA, CDR2 SQIVND (reference sequence). CDR3 sequence reads: CASSHVGVNTEAFF. The CDR3 DNA is TGTGCCAGTAGCCACGTAGGGGTGAACACTGAAGCTTTCTTT.

This sequence joins TRBV5-6 and TRBJ1-6; D unresolved. The CDR3 loop spans 12 amino acids. CDR1 is SGHDT and CDR2 is YYEEEE in the germline V gene. V lost 1 base and J lost 10, with 6 bases in between. DNA for the CDR3: TGTGCCAGCAGCTTGTCGTCCTCACCCCTCCACTTT. It translates to CASSLSSSPLHF.

A remark on this clone: A read error may account for a junction end that differs from germline. This chain connects TRBV14 to TRBJ1-2; TRBD1 matches at 7 bases. The CDR3 runs to 13 residues. Germline V gene lookup returns CDR1 SGHDN and CDR2 FVKESK. The CDR3, as DNA: TGTGCCAGCAGGCCAAGAGTCAGGGGGGCGCTTTCCTTC. Protein product: CASRPRVRGALSF.

The chain joins TRBV20-1 to TRBJ2-3; possibly TRBD1 for D (6 bases). Trimming took 4 bases from V and 7 from J, leaving 9 bases between them. Per the germline V gene, CDR1 is DFQATT and CDR2 is SNEGSKA (reference sequence). There are 11 residues in the CDR3. Written as DNA, the CDR3 is TGCAGTGCTAAAGGGGGTAATACGCAGTATTTT. Translated: CSAKGGNTQYF.

This chain uses TRBV10-3 with TRBJ2-7; 8 nucleotides line up with TRBD1. This CDR3 contains 16 residues. The V gene end was trimmed by 2 bases and the J gene end by 2 bases; junction bases not matched to a gene: 8. Per germline, CDR1 ENHRY and CDR2 SYGVKD. For the CDR3, the DNA is TGTGCCATCAGTGAGCGACAGGGGCAGTCTACCTACGAGCAGTACTTC. Translation: CAISERQGQSTYEQYF.

This clone was observed a handful of times. The V call is TRBV28, the J call TRBJ2-3; possibly TRBD1 or TRBD2 for D (5 bases each). The CDR3 spans 14 residues. Germline V gene data show CDR1 as MDHEN and CDR2 as SYDVKM. With 11 bases removed from V and 5 bases from J, the gap between germline ends came to 20 bases. CDR3 nucleotide sequence: TGTGCCGGGCAGGGACCCCACCCTTTAGATACGCAGTATTTT. This codes for CAGQGPHPLDTQYF.

This clone was seen more than once but under ten times. J is TRBJ2-1 and V is TRBV28; D is perhaps TRBD2 (6 bases). CDR3 size: 14 residues. From germline, CDR1 is MDHEN and CDR2 SYDVKM. V was trimmed by 5 bases and J by 4 bases, leaving 12 bases between them. The CDR3, as DNA: TGTGCCAGCAGTGGGACTGCACTTTACAATGAGCAGTTCTTC. Protein: CASSGTALYNEQFF.

This clone has just one count. The chain is built from TRBV28 and TRBJ2-7, with D maybe TRBD2 (6 bases). This CDR3 comprises 15 residues. Trimming took 6 bases from V and 0 from J, leaving 15 bases between them. The germline gives CDR1 MDHEN, CDR2 SYDVKM. The CDR3 sequence: CASRSLSGPSYEQYF. In DNA, the CDR3 is TGTGCCAGCAGAAGCCTTAGCGGACCCTCCTACGAGCAGTACTTC.

This clone was detected only once. The genes are TRBV19 and TRBJ1-5; TRBD1 matches at 7 bases. Trimming cost V 4 bases and J 3 bases; bases outside gene matches: 9. This CDR3 is 16 amino acids long. Germline V gene sequence: CDR1 LNHDA, CDR2 SQIVND (reference sequence). CDR3 loop: CASSTSGDSLNQPQHF. For the CDR3, the DNA is TGTGCCAGTAGTACTTCCGGGGACAGCCTCAATCAGCCCCAGCATTTT.

The chain couples TRBV28 to TRBJ2-5; 14 positions match TRBD2. The germline CDR1 and CDR2 sequences are MDHEN and SYDVKM. This CDR3 comprises 16 residues. The J segment lost 2 bases and the V segment lost 5 bases, leaving 4 bases of the junction unmatched. The CDR3 spells CASSPRLAGGQETQYF. In DNA form, the CDR3 reads TGTGCCAGCAGTCCGCGACTAGCGGGGGGGCAAGAGACCCAGTACTTC. Drawing the rest from reference TRBV28 and TRBJ2-5, the complete variable domain is DVKVTQSSRYLVKRTGEKVFLECVQDMDHENMFWYRQDPGLGLRLIYFSYDVKMKEKGDIPEGYSVSREKKERFSLILESASTNQTSMYLCASSPRLAGGQETQYFGPGTRLLVL.

The chain uses TRBV20-1 and TRBJ2-4; D is possibly TRBD1 (5 bases). V shed 5 bases and J shed 6 bases, with 8 bases lying between them. This CDR3 has 11 residues. Germline lookup yields CDR1 DFQATT and CDR2 SNEGSKA (reference sequence). CDR3 loop: CSAGRGNIQYF. Written as DNA, the CDR3 is TGCAGTGCTGGTAGGGGAAACATTCAGTACTTC.

The chain has TRBV19 and TRBJ2-7; D perhaps matches TRBD1 (6 bases). Trimming pared 1 base from V and 2 bases from J, leaving 6 bases between. The CDR3 spans 13 residues. Looked up from germline, CDR1 is LNHDA and CDR2 is SQIVND (reference sequence). The DNA of the CDR3 is TGTGCCAGTAGTATAGCAGGGGCCTACGAGCAGTACTTC. Translation gives CASSIAGAYEQYF.

The chain couples TRBV13 to TRBJ1-3; a possible D gene is TRBD1 (5 bases). Trimming removed 5 bases from V and 1 base from J, with 9 bases in between. CDR3 length equals 14 residues. The germline V gene has CDR1 PRHDT and CDR2 FYEKMQ (reference sequence). The CDR3 nucleotides are TGTGCCAGCAGCCCTCGACAGTCTGGAAACACCATATATTTT. It is translated as CASSPRQSGNTIYF.

This chain links TRBV14 with TRBJ1-2; D is undetermined. Trimming pared 1 base from V and 0 bases from J, leaving 3 bases between. Germline V gives CDR1 SGHDN, CDR2 FVKESK. CDR3 length: 13 residues. CDR3 in DNA: TGTGCCAGCAGCCAAGGGACTAACTATGGCTACACCTTC. Translation: CASSQGTNYGYTF.

V gene TRBV12-3 or TRBV12-4 combines with J gene TRBJ1-3, with TRBD1 as a possible D gene (5 bases). With 6 bases removed from V and 1 base from J, the gap between germline ends came to 7 bases. The CDR3 length is 13 residues. CDR3 DNA: TGTGCCAGCAGACGGGGGTCTGGAAACACCATATATTTT. This translates into CASRRGSGNTIYF.

The chain combines TRBV30 with TRBJ1-1, with D unclear. CDR1 is GTSNPN and CDR2 is SVGIG in the germline V gene (reference sequence). V was cut by 0 bases and J by 4 bases, with 9 bases left in between. This CDR3 has 13 residues. CDR3 loop: CAWSVTLGTEAFF. Here the CDR3 DNA reads TGTGCCTGGAGTGTAACCCTAGGCACTGAAGCTTTCTTT.

The V and J genes are TRBV14 and TRBJ2-7, with TRBD2 as a possible D gene (6 bases). From germline, CDR1 is SGHDN and CDR2 FVKESK. V lost 1 base and J lost 3, with 13 bases in between. CDR3 length equals 15 residues. The CDR3 DNA sequence: TGTGCCAGCAGCCAAGGGTGGAGGGGAAACTACGAGCAGTACTTC. Its protein product is CASSQGWRGNYEQYF.

This clone appeared once. This chain links TRBV11-2 with TRBJ1-2; 9 bases match TRBD1. Germline V lookup: CDR1 SGHAT, CDR2 FQNNGV. Trimming at V came to 4 bases and at J to 8 bases, leaving 8 bases not matched to a gene. The CDR3 has 14 residues. CDR3 protein: CASSWGQGARGYTF. In DNA, the CDR3 is TGTGCCAGCAGCTGGGGACAGGGAGCGAGGGGCTACACCTTC.

This clone was recorded once. The chain couples TRBV14 to TRBJ2-3; 9 bases are a match to TRBD1. This CDR3 has 19 residues. V lost 0 bases to trimming and J lost 1 base; unmatched junction nucleotides: 11. Germline V gene lookup returns CDR1 SGHDN and CDR2 FVKESK. CDR3 in DNA: TGTGCCAGCAGCCAAGAGGGGACAGGGTCTCGGTTCGGCACAGATACGCAGTATTTT. This codes for CASSQEGTGSRFGTDTQYF.